The 11 T cell receptor beta chains listed next were all sequenced from one sample in a study of T cell responses to AZD1222 COVID-19 vaccine (dated by TCRdb to the early 2020s). The label giving this sample's time point can be read as: about 28 days (+/-7) after the second vaccine dose. Library preparation employed the immunoSEQ multiplex PCR assay. The table comes from immuneACCESS by way of TCRdb, which keeps in-frame sequences with V and J called. Part of the clones is missing from these tables; in studies checked, under half for an unresolved V gene and the rest for unknown reasons. For this sample the table gives about 180,000 clones, of which about 86% were detected only once. Of the sample, 11% is held by the ten largest clones. The starting material was peripheral blood, obtained 28 days after the second AZD1222 dose. These receptors were taken from an adult who received the AZD1222 COVID-19 vaccine.

J is TRBJ1-1 and V is TRBV19, with TRBD1 matching 10 bases. This CDR3 has 14 residues. Unmatched junction bases numbered 3, after V lost 7 bases and J lost 1 base. The V gene's germline CDR1 is LNHDA and CDR2 SQIVND (reference sequence). CDR3 DNA: TGTGCCAGTAAGGACAGGGGGTCGAACACTGAAGCTTTCTTT. Amino acid sequence: CASKDRGSNTEAFF. Using reference TRBV19 and TRBJ1-1 for the parts outside the CDR3, the full variable domain is DGGITQSPKYLFRKEGQNVTLSCEQNLNHDAMYWYRQDPGQGLRLIYYSQIVNDFQKGDIAEGYSVSREKKESFPLTVTSAQKNPTAFYLCASKDRGSNTEAFFGQGTRLTVV.

The count of this clone is one. The chain recombines TRBV12-3 or TRBV12-4 with TRBJ1-2, with D maybe TRBD1 (5 bases). V dropped 0 bases and J dropped 10 bases, with 12 bases sitting between them. The CDR3 runs 13 residues. The CDR3 reads CASSLAGDRDYTF. CDR3 in DNA: TGTGCCAGCAGTTTAGCCGGGGACCGGGACTACACCTTC.

The rearrangement uses TRBV19 and TRBJ1-2; D perhaps matches TRBD1 (6 bases). CDR3 length: 16 amino acids. V was shortened by 1 base and J by 1 base, with 13 bases between the two germline ends. Germline assignment: CDR1 LNHDA and CDR2 SQIVND (reference sequence). For the CDR3, the DNA is TGTGCCAGTAGTATAGTTAGACAGGCATTTAACTATGGCTACACCTTC. This sequence encodes CASSIVRQAFNYGYTF.

This sequence joins TRBV19 and TRBJ1-5; D is unresolved. Germline CDR1 LNHDA, CDR2 SQIVND (reference sequence). This CDR3 is built from 16 residues. Trimming took off 0 bases at V and 6 bases at J, with 15 bases between the two ends. CDR3 sequence (DNA): TGTGCCAGTAGTATAGATAGGAGAAGGGCCGCTCAGCCCCAGCATTTT. It encodes CASSIDRRRAAQPQHF.

The chain couples TRBV25-1 to TRBJ2-7; TRBD2 matches at 9 bases. V was clipped by 1 base and J by 0 bases; unmatched bases: 1. The CDR3 length is 15 residues. Germline values: CDR1 MGHDK, CDR2 SYGVNS. CDR3 DNA sequence: TGTGCCAGCAGTGAATCTAGCGGGGCCTCCTACGAGCAGTACTTC. Its protein product is CASSESSGASYEQYF.

The chain joins TRBV6-5 to TRBJ1-1, with D possibly TRBD1 on 6 matching bases. Trimming removed 8 bases from V and 0 bases from J, with 16 bases in between. In germline, CDR1 is MNHEY, CDR2 SVGAGI. This CDR3 has 15 amino acids. In nucleotides, the CDR3 is TGTGCCAGCGGACCTTCAACAGGGTTGAACACTGAAGCTTTCTTT. It is translated as CASGPSTGLNTEAFF.

V usage is TRBV4-1 and J usage is TRBJ2-7; no clear D. V gave up 0 bases and J gave up 2 bases, with 11 bases separating them. Germline values: CDR1 MGHRA, CDR2 YSYEKL. CDR3 length equals 15 residues. The CDR3 loop reads CASSQELQPPYEQYF. CDR3 nucleotide sequence: TGCGCCAGCAGCCAAGAGCTCCAACCCCCCTACGAGCAGTACTTC.

The V gene is TRBV11-2, the J gene TRBJ1-2; 7 bases match TRBD1. Germline loops: CDR1 SGHAT, CDR2 FQNNGV. V shed 0 bases, J shed 8 bases, and the junction held 6 bases outside the gene matches. The CDR3 loop spans 14 amino acids. The CDR3, as DNA: TGTGCCAGCAGCTTAGATCTTACGACAGGGGGCTACACCTTC. It yields the protein CASSLDLTTGGYTF.

This rearrangement joins TRBV14 to TRBJ1-4, with D perhaps matching TRBD1 (5 bases). The germline CDR1 and CDR2 sequences are SGHDN and FVKESK. This CDR3 region has 14 residues. Deletions cut 1 base from V and 10 bases from J, with 13 bases between. CDR3 in amino acids: CASSQVNGARKLFF. The CDR3 DNA sequence: TGTGCCAGCAGCCAAGTCAATGGGGCGCGAAAACTGTTTTTT.

The chain couples TRBV19 to TRBJ1-2, with a tentative D call TRBD1 (5 bases). V was shortened by 7 bases and J by 4 bases, with 19 bases between the two germline ends. This CDR3 is built from 15 residues. Germline V CDR1 and CDR2: LNHDA, SQIVND (reference sequence). CDR3 protein: CASTSIIGGGYGYTF. The CDR3 bases are TGTGCCAGTACCTCGATTATTGGGGGAGGCTATGGCTACACCTTC. Full variable domain (missing parts from reference TRBV19 and TRBJ1-2): DGGITQSPKYLFRKEGQNVTLSCEQNLNHDAMYWYRQDPGQGLRLIYYSQIVNDFQKGDIAEGYSVSREKKESFPLTVTSAQKNPTAFYLCASTSIIGGGYGYTFGSGTRLTVV.

This rearrangement joins TRBV3-1 (or the pseudogene TRBV3-2) to TRBJ1-6; D is perhaps TRBD1 (5 bases). Trimming removed 1 base at V and 7 bases at J, with 11 bases between. CDR3 length equals 15 residues. Germline V CDR1 and CDR2: LGHDT, YNNKEL (reference sequence). Here the CDR3 reads CASSQGRGGNSPLHF. The CDR3 DNA reads TGTGCCAGCAGCCAAGGTCGCGGGGGAAATTCACCCCTCCACTTT.